Listed here are 13 T cell receptor beta chains from one sample, sequenced in a study of T cell responses to AZD1222 COVID-19 vaccine (dated by TCRdb to about 2021). Per the publication, the time point label means: baseline before first vaccination. The library was produced with the immunoSEQ multiplex PCR assay. Here the immuneACCESS table is served through TCRdb, limited to in-frame sequences with V and J called. Missing clones are a known gap in these copies; in checked studies unresolved V genes cover under half, and the rest lacks a known reason. For this sample the table gives around 50,000 clones, of which around 80% were detected only once. The top ten constitute more than 8.5% of the sample. Source: peripheral blood, taken on day 0 of AZD1222 vaccination. The origin of the receptors is an adult in good health.

This clone has a single count. A junction end diverges from the germline sequence, so it may reflect a read error. This chain connects TRBV20-1 to TRBJ1-2; D gene ambiguous. Germline V gives CDR1 DFQATT, CDR2 SNEGSKA (reference sequence). The CDR3 loop spans 8 amino acids. CDR3 region: CRGSGYTF. CDR3 DNA sequence: TGTCGCGGTTCTGGCTACACCTTC.

The chain has TRBV27 and TRBJ1-2, with unresolved D. The CDR3 has 13 residues. Per the germline V gene, CDR1 is MNHEY and CDR2 is SMNVEV (reference sequence). The V gene lost 5 bases and the J gene lost 0 bases, with 7 bases spanning the gap. The DNA of the CDR3 is TGTGCCAGCAGTCAGGTTTCTAACTATGGCTACACCTTC. Its protein product is CASSQVSNYGYTF.

This clone came up a few times. The chain links TRBV7-9 to TRBJ2-3, with 15 nucleotides matching TRBD2. CDR1 and CDR2 (germline): SEHNR, FQNEAQ (reference sequence). The length of the CDR3 is 16 residues. With V trimmed by 5 bases and J by 10 bases, 10 bases remained unmatched. The chain's CDR3 is CASSPTGTSGRSAQYF. CDR3 in DNA: TGTGCCAGCAGCCCTACCGGGACTAGCGGGAGGAGTGCGCAGTATTTT.

As DNA, the CDR3 is TGTGCCAGTAGTAGGACTAGCGGGAACACCGGGGAGCTGTTTTTT. This encodes CASSRTSGNTGELFF. The chain employs TRBV19 and TRBJ2-2; 10 bases are shared with TRBD2. This CDR3 is 15 amino acids long. Trimming took 4 bases from V and 1 from J; bases not matched to a gene: 0. Germline V lookup: CDR1 LNHDA, CDR2 SQIVND (reference sequence).

The V gene is TRBV29-1, the J gene TRBJ1-1; TRBD1 might be the D (6 bases). With 1 base removed from V and 9 bases from J, the gap between germline ends came to 15 bases. The CDR3 contains 13 residues. Germline loops: CDR1 SQVTM, CDR2 ANQGSEA. The CDR3 nucleotides are TGCAGCGTTGAAGGGGGGCAGGGCGTTCAAGCTTTCTTT. Protein sequence: CSVEGGQGVQAFF.

The chain carries TRBV5-1 and TRBJ2-3; 14 positions agree with TRBD2. In germline, CDR1 is SGHRS, CDR2 YFSETQ. V dropped 7 bases and J dropped 2; count of bases not matched to a gene: 9. The CDR3 length is 17 residues. The CDR3 region is CASFPGTSGRLTDTQYF. The DNA of the CDR3 is TGCGCCAGCTTCCCCGGGACTAGCGGGAGACTCACAGATACGCAGTATTTT.

The V gene is TRBV30, the J gene TRBJ2-7; TRBD1 matches at 7 bases. The CDR3 consists of 13 residues. From germline, CDR1 is GTSNPN and CDR2 SVGIG (reference sequence). Unmatched junction bases numbered 3, after V lost 2 bases and J lost 2 bases. The CDR3: CAWSSQGAYEQYF. CDR3 DNA sequence: TGTGCCTGGAGTTCCCAGGGGGCCTACGAGCAGTACTTC.

The chain employs TRBV13 and TRBJ1-2; D is unresolved. Deletions cut 1 base from V and 5 bases from J, with 14 bases between. The germline V gene encodes CDR1 PRHDT and CDR2 FYEKMQ (reference sequence). The CDR3 spans 15 residues. The CDR3 DNA sequence: TGTGCCAGCAGCTTAGTACGGACGACCGGGTATGGCTACACCTTC. This sequence encodes CASSLVRTTGYGYTF.

This chain links TRBV4-1 with TRBJ2-3; 9 bases are shared with TRBD2. The germline V gene has CDR1 MGHRA and CDR2 YSYEKL. V lost 4 bases and J lost 0; bases outside the gene matches: 2. CDR3 length: 15 residues. CDR3 in amino acids: CASSRTSDSTDTQYF. CDR3 coding DNA: TGCGCCAGCAGCCGGACTAGCGATAGCACAGATACGCAGTATTTT.

V is TRBV27 and J is TRBJ1-5; no reliable D call. The CDR3 loop spans 15 amino acids. Germline V lookup: CDR1 MNHEY, CDR2 SMNVEV (reference sequence). Trimming pared 3 bases from V and 3 bases from J, leaving 12 bases between. CDR3 loop: CASSLSGLFNQPQHF. Here the CDR3 DNA reads TGTGCCAGCAGTTTGTCCGGGTTGTTCAATCAGCCCCAGCATTTT.

The chain links TRBV4-2 to TRBJ1-1; D is unclear. The CDR3 totals 14 residues. The V and J ends lost 3 bases and 1 base respectively, with 9 bases between them. The germline gives CDR1 LGHNA, CDR2 YNFKEQ. The chain's CDR3 is CASSQSGGNTEAFF. CDR3 in DNA: TGTGCCAGCAGCCAGTCAGGCGGGAACACTGAAGCTTTCTTT.

The genes are TRBV7-2 and TRBJ1-2; D is unresolved. V was trimmed by 1 base and J by 0 bases, leaving 9 bases between them. Germline V lookup: CDR1 SGHTA, CDR2 FQGNSA. The CDR3 contains 15 residues. The CDR3 DNA is TGTGCCAGCAGCTTAGTAATCTCCACTAACTATGGCTACACCTTC. Amino acid sequence: CASSLVISTNYGYTF.

This clone turned up a few times. The chain is built from TRBV3-1 (or the pseudogene TRBV3-2) and TRBJ2-1, with 9 bases fitting TRBD2. The CDR3 consists of 15 residues. Germline CDR1 reads LGHDT; CDR2 reads YNNKEL (reference sequence). The V segment lost 4 bases and the J segment 5 bases; nucleotides outside the gene matches: 6. The CDR3 reads CASSPFGTSNNEQFF. Here the CDR3 DNA reads TGTGCCAGCAGCCCCTTCGGGACTAGCAACAATGAGCAGTTCTTC.